This T cell receptor beta chain was identified during a study of T-cell memory formation after mild COVID-19. Study as a whole: Among the donors, TCR clusters were largely specific to each donor.

TCRdb called the 5' RACE reads again in MiXCR, with one record for every CDR3 protein. The profile covers under 450,000 distinct CDR3 sequences, with 20% to 25% appearing a single time and 21% taken by the ten largest. Overall study findings and caveats: Whereas later expanders leaned CD4+, clones contracting day 15 to 85 showed a balanced CD4/CD8 makeup. Specificity for SARS-CoV-2 was not confirmed among the second-wave clones peaking on day 37. Mainly in CM and EM were contracting CD4+ clones; CD8+ were in EMRA.

Comment on this clonotype: Its antigen is not identified.

The germline gives CDR1 SGHRS, CDR2 YFSETQ. The CDR3 has 16 amino acids. J was trimmed by 3 bases and V by 3 bases; bases with no gene match: 6. The genes are TRBV5-1 and TRBJ2-1; 10 positions agree with TRBD1. The clonotype originates from a young man who had mild COVID-19 (a few samples of this study predate the infection). Cell type and time point are not known. Sequenced sample: PBMCs or a T cell subset sorted from them (not recorded which). The CDR3 loop reads CASSYNGQGGYNEQFF. The DNA of the CDR3 is TGCGCCAGCAGCTATAACGGACAGGGGGGCTACAATGAGCAGTTCTTC.